The 27 T cell receptor beta chains below come from one sample, sequenced in a study of T cells in Graves' hyperthyroidism and ophthalmopathy. Amplification yielded TCR beta CDR3 regions, with RNA transcripts as the source. An initial round of RT-PCR targeting the TCR CDR3 relied on the HTBI primer set. From the multiplex PCR reads, TCRdb called clonotypes with MiXCR, one entry per CDR3 protein. The sample has 380,000 or so distinct CDR3 sequences; approximately 15% are singletons. The specimen was blood. The source of these receptors is a man in his thirties or forties with Graves' hyperthyroidism that later progressed to Graves' ophthalmopathy.

The rearrangement uses TRBV30 and TRBJ2-7; 9 bases match TRBD1. The trim removed 2 bases at V and 2 bases at J, leaving 4 bases unmatched. The length of the CDR3 is 14 residues. The germline V gene has CDR1 GTSNPN and CDR2 SVGIG (reference sequence). CDR3 region: CAWSTRTGAYEQYF. The CDR3, as DNA: TGTGCCTGGAGTACCAGGACAGGGGCCTACGAGCAGTACTTC.

In DNA form, the CDR3 reads TGCAGTGCTAGAGATTCGGGTGGTCTAGCGGGGGAGTACTTC. This translates into CSARDSGGLAGEYF. The chain links TRBV20-1 to TRBJ2-5; 10 positions agree with TRBD2. The germline V gene has CDR1 DFQATT and CDR2 SNEGSKA (reference sequence). Losses at the gene ends were 0 bases for V and 12 bases for J; bases not matched to a gene: 10. The CDR3 extends over 14 amino acids.

For this clonotype: One base away lies a much larger clone, so this may be a sequencing read error. The rearrangement uses TRBV10-3 and TRBJ2-3; D not resolved. The CDR3 is 13 residues long. Per germline, CDR1 ENHRY and CDR2 SYGVKD. CDR3 DNA: TGTGCCACTCTGACGAGTGAGAGCGATACGCAGTGTTTT. Translation gives CATLTSESDTQCF.

There are a few counts of this clonotype. The chain recombines TRBV28 with TRBJ1-1, with D possibly TRBD1 on 5 matching bases. The germline gives CDR1 MDHEN, CDR2 SYDVKM. This CDR3 region has 13 residues. V was trimmed by 10 bases and J by 2 bases, leaving 14 bases between them. CDR3 nucleotides: TGTGCCACCGTCCGGGGGAGAAACACTGAAGCTTTCTTT. It yields the protein CATVRGRNTEAFF.

This clonotype was found many times. The V and J genes are TRBV28 and TRBJ1-5; TRBD1 might be the D (5 bases). The CDR3 is made up of 14 amino acids. The germline gives CDR1 MDHEN, CDR2 SYDVKM. Trimming shortened V by 7 bases and J by 7 bases, and 17 bases separated the two germline ends. As DNA, the CDR3 is TGTGCCAGCAACCCAGGGATTGGGAAACAGCCCCAGCATTTT. This encodes CASNPGIGKQPQHF.

Worth noting for this clonotype: The germline gene is not matched at one end of the junction; a read error may be the cause. The V call is TRBV6-4, the J call TRBJ1-1; D is undetermined. The V gene's germline CDR1 is MRHNA and CDR2 SNTAGT. The CDR3 is made up of 14 amino acids. CDR3 loop: CASSEGNPNSEAFF. CDR3 DNA sequence: TGTGCCAGCAGTGAAGGGAACCCTAACAGTGAAGCTTTCTTT.

At least ten counts were recorded for this clonotype. The chain is built from TRBV6-1 and TRBJ1-4; 7 positions match TRBD1. The junction had 7 bases not matched to a gene; V was cut back by 10 bases and J by 5 bases. The germline V gene encodes CDR1 MNHNS and CDR2 SASEGT. CDR3 length equals 13 residues. The CDR3 spells CATRDSLNEKLFF. As DNA, the CDR3 is TGTGCCACGCGGGACAGCCTAAATGAAAAACTGTTTTTT.

The rearrangement uses TRBV6-1 and TRBJ1-3, with 8 bases fitting TRBD1. Germline V lookup: CDR1 MNHNS, CDR2 SASEGT. The CDR3 has 16 amino acids. V was clipped by 5 bases and J by 3 bases; unmatched bases: 9. The CDR3 DNA reads TGTGCCAGCAGTCCCACAGGGGGTTCGGGTGGAAACACCATATATTTT. Residues: CASSPTGGSGGNTIYF.

Many counts were recorded for this clonotype. The chain employs TRBV11-2 and TRBJ2-7; D is possibly TRBD1 (5 bases). CDR1 and CDR2 (germline): SGHAT, FQNNGV. V was pared by 1 base and J by 2 bases, with 6 bases between. This CDR3 contains 13 residues. CDR3 DNA sequence: TGTGCCAGCAGCTTAGGACAGCCCTACGAGCAGTACTTC. Translating it yields CASSLGQPYEQYF.

V gene TRBV9 combines with J gene TRBJ1-3; D remains ambiguous. Germline CDR1 SGDLS, CDR2 YYNGEE. The CDR3 has 16 amino acids. Trimming removed 0 bases from V and 0 bases from J, with 10 bases in between. The CDR3 region is CASSVARQFSGNTIYF. In DNA, the CDR3 is TGTGCCAGCAGCGTAGCTCGTCAGTTCTCTGGAAACACCATATATTTT.

Regarding this clonotype: A much more abundant neighbour one base away suggests this may be a read error. Since the CDR3 does not end with the conserved phenylalanine or tryptophan, this likely comes from a read error. The rearrangement uses TRBV7-9 and TRBJ2-5; D unresolved. V was pared by 1 base and J by 3 bases, with 9 bases between. CDR3 length equals 14 residues. The germline CDR1 and CDR2 sequences are SEHNR and FQNEAQ (reference sequence). CDR3 sequence: CASSLGLQKETQYL. The CDR3 coding sequence is TGTGCCAGCAGCTTAGGTCTACAGAAAGAGACCCAGTACCTC.

This clonotype was detected ten times or more. This chain connects TRBV3-1 to TRBJ2-7; no definite D call. This CDR3 contains 13 residues. CDR1 and CDR2 (germline): LGHDT, YNNKEL (reference sequence). The germline V and J ends were trimmed by 1 base and 1 base, with 5 bases remaining between them. CDR3 DNA sequence: TGTGCCAGCAGCCAAGCTAAATCCTACGAGCAGTACTTC. The encoded protein is CASSQAKSYEQYF.

This clonotype was found many times. The chain is built from TRBV13 and TRBJ2-5; 9 positions agree with TRBD2. The J segment lost 1 base and the V segment lost 2 bases, leaving 5 bases of the junction unmatched. This CDR3 spans 16 amino acids. Per germline, CDR1 PRHDT and CDR2 FYEKMQ (reference sequence). CDR3 region: CASSLSSGGFQETQYF. The CDR3, as DNA: TGTGCCAGCAGCTTATCCAGCGGGGGGTTCCAAGAGACCCAGTACTTC.

The table lists this clonotype with many counts. CDR3 protein: CASSQLGDEQYF. CDR3 nucleotide sequence: TGTGCCAGCAGCCAATTAGGTGATGAGCAGTACTTC. The rearrangement uses TRBV3-1 and TRBJ2-7; no clear D. Trimming removed 2 bases from V and 7 bases from J, with 9 bases in between. This CDR3 comprises 12 residues. Germline CDR1 is LGHDT and CDR2 is YNNKEL (reference sequence).

This clonotype was counted many times. The chain has TRBV2 and TRBJ2-3, with no clear D. V was pared by 4 bases and J by 2 bases, with 4 bases between. The length of the CDR3 is 12 residues. Germline values: CDR1 SNHLY, CDR2 FYNNEI. The CDR3 protein is CASSGTTDTQYF. CDR3 bases: TGTGCCAGCAGTGGGACCACAGATACGCAGTATTTT.

V and J are TRBV11-2 and TRBJ2-2; 8 positions agree with TRBD2. Germline values: CDR1 SGHAT, CDR2 FQNNGV. The CDR3 covers 17 residues. V trimming: 5 bases; J trimming: 4 bases; junction bases outside the gene matches: 12. The DNA for the CDR3 is TGTGCCAGCAGCCACCCGGGACTAGTGTGGGGCACCGGGGAGCTGTTTTTT. Its translation: CASSHPGLVWGTGELFF.

Concerning this clonotype: Sequence at one end of the junction differs from germline and may be a read error. The chain joins TRBV24-1 to TRBJ2-2, with 9 positions matching TRBD1. CDR1 is KGHDR, CDR2 SFDVKD, per germline. The CDR3 has 17 residues. The CDR3 is CATSDLRTGEYTGELLF. The CDR3 nucleotides read TGTGCCACCAGTGATTTGAGGACAGGGGAATACACCGGGGAGCTGCTTTTT.

The table lists this clonotype with many counts. DNA for the CDR3: TGTGCCAGCAGCTTAGTAGACCAAGAGACCCAGTACTTC. Its translation: CASSLVDQETQYF. The V gene is TRBV7-8, the J gene TRBJ2-5; D ambiguous. The V end lost 1 base, the J end lost 0 bases, and 3 bases lay between the germline ends. Germline values: CDR1 SGHVS, CDR2 FQNEAQ. This CDR3 contains 13 residues.

This clonotype was seen at least ten times. The chain combines TRBV12-3 or TRBV12-4 with TRBJ1-2; D is unclear. This CDR3 is 12 amino acids long. Trimming stripped 0 bases from V and 7 bases from J, with 6 bases between. This CDR3 reads CASSLALGGYTF. CDR3 sequence (DNA): TGTGCCAGCAGTTTAGCGCTAGGTGGCTACACCTTC.

Note on this clonotype: A read error may account for a junction end that differs from germline. The V call is TRBV11-2, the J call TRBJ1-6; 7 bases line up with TRBD1. CDR3 length equals 16 residues. In germline, CDR1 is SGHAT, CDR2 FQNNGV. CDR3 sequence: CASSLRDSSYNSLLHF. Here the CDR3 DNA reads TGTGCCAGCAGCTTAAGGGACAGCTCCTATAACTCACTCCTCCACTTT.

This clonotype has a count of ten or more. This sequence joins TRBV29-1 and TRBJ2-7, with a weak D call TRBD2 (5 bases). Between the trimmed V and J ends, which lost 1 base and 0 bases, there was a span of 7 bases. The CDR3 loop spans 13 amino acids. CDR1 SQVTM and CDR2 ANQGSEA come from the germline V gene. CDR3 loop: CSVEGRDSYEQYF. The CDR3, as DNA: TGCAGCGTTGAAGGACGGGACTCCTACGAGCAGTACTTC.

This clonotype has a handful of counts. Mismatch with germline at one junction end may stem from a read error. This chain connects TRBV28 to TRBJ1-5, with a possible D match to TRBD1 (6 bases). CDR3 length equals 14 residues. Germline V gives CDR1 MDHEN, CDR2 SYDVKM. The CDR3 protein is CTSSPGTRNQPQHF. In DNA, the CDR3 is TGTACCAGCAGTCCGGGGACACGCAATCAGCCCCAGCATTTT.

This clonotype has a handful of counts. This chain links TRBV12-5 with TRBJ1-2; D is undetermined. This CDR3 region has 11 residues. Germline V gene data show CDR1 as LGHNT and CDR2 as FRNRAP. V lost 4 bases to trimming and J lost 7 bases, with 7 bases between them. The DNA of the CDR3 is TGTGCTAGTGGTTCCCCCGGTGGCTACACCTTC. It encodes CASGSPGGYTF.

Note on this clonotype: The junction departs from the called germline gene at one end, perhaps through a read error. This chain joins TRBV10-2 and TRBJ2-7; D is possibly TRBD2 (5 bases). The CDR3 is 12 amino acids. CDR1 and CDR2 (germline): WSHSY, SAAADI. In DNA form, the CDR3 reads TGCGCCAGCAATGAGGGTGCCTACGAGCAGTACTTC. Translated: CASNEGAYEQYF.

In this sample, this clonotype turned up a few times. A much larger clonotype is one base distant, so this may be a read error. The V gene is TRBV7-8, the J gene TRBJ1-5; possible D gene TRBD1, 5 bases. Germline CDR1 and CDR2: SGHVS and FQNEAQ. The CDR3 is 13 residues long. The V end lost 5 bases, the J end lost 7 bases, and 12 bases lay between the germline ends. The CDR3 sequence is CASSLRVEQPQHF. The CDR3 nucleotides are TGTGCCAGCAGCCTCAGGGTCGAACAGCCCCAGCATTTT.

In this sample, this clonotype turned up a few times. The chain joins TRBV11-1 to TRBJ1-2, with D tentatively TRBD1 (5 bases). Germline V gene sequence: CDR1 SGHAT, CDR2 FQDESV (reference sequence). Trimming shortened V by 1 base and J by 6 bases, and 9 bases separated the two germline ends. CDR3 length equals 13 residues. This CDR3 is CASSLVGDHGYTF. CDR3 sequence (DNA): TGTGCCAGCAGCTTAGTAGGGGACCATGGCTACACCTTC. Using reference TRBV11-1 and TRBJ1-2 for the parts outside the CDR3, the full variable domain is EAEVAQSPRYKITEKSQAVAFWCDPISGHATLYWYRQILGQGPELLVQFQDESVVDDSQLPKDRFSAERLKGVDSTLKIQPAELGDSAMYLCASSLVGDHGYTFGSGTRLTVV.

This clonotype was detected many times. V is TRBV2 and J is TRBJ1-5; 11 bases line up with TRBD1. Trimming took 5 bases from V and 6 from J; bases not matched to a gene: 3. Germline V gives CDR1 SNHLY, CDR2 FYNNEI. This CDR3 contains 14 residues. The CDR3 nucleotides read TGTGCCAGCAGTTGGACAGGGGGCCCTCAGCCCCAGCATTTT. Protein product: CASSWTGGPQPQHF.